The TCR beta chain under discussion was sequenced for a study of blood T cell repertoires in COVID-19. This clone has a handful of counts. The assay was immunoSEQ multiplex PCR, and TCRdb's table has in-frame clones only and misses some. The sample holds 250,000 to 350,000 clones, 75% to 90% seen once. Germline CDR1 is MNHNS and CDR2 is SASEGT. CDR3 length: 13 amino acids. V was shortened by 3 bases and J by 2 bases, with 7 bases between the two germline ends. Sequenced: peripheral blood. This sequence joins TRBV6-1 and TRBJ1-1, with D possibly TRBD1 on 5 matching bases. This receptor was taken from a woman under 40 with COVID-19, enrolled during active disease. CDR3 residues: CASSDRANTEAFF. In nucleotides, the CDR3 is TGTGCCAGCAGTGACAGGGCTAACACTGAAGCTTTCTTT.